One and the same sample provided the 11 T cell receptor beta chains below, sequenced in a study of blood T cell repertoires in COVID-19. Profiled with immunoSEQ multiplex PCR; TCRdb holds only in-frame clones, not every one. The sample includes approximately 440,000 clones, about 91% of them seen just once. The sample was peripheral blood. These receptors were taken from a woman aged 45-65 years with COVID-19, enrolled during active disease.

The chain combines TRBV6-5 with TRBJ1-6, with D possibly matching TRBD1 (5 bases). The germline CDR1 and CDR2 sequences are MNHEY and SVGAGI. V lost 6 bases and J lost 4, with 10 bases in between. The CDR3 consists of 14 residues. The CDR3 region has the DNA TGTGCCAGCAGCCCGGAGGGGTATAATTCACCCCTCCACTTT. It yields the protein CASSPEGYNSPLHF.

This clone occurred once. V usage is TRBV2 and J usage is TRBJ1-1; TRBD1 matches 10 bases. J gave up 0 bases and V 8 bases, and 12 bases lay outside the gene matches. The CDR3 length is 17 residues. Germline values: CDR1 SNHLY, CDR2 FYNNEI. This CDR3 reads CASFFPGQGILNTEAFF. CDR3 nucleotide sequence: TGTGCCAGCTTCTTTCCGGGACAGGGGATTCTGAACACTGAAGCTTTCTTT.

The chain has TRBV7-9 and TRBJ1-6; 8 nucleotides match TRBD1. CDR3 length equals 14 residues. Trimming at V came to 5 bases and at J to 6 bases, leaving 3 bases not matched to a gene. Germline loops: CDR1 SEHNR, CDR2 FQNEAQ (reference sequence). Here the CDR3 reads CASSRTGFNSPLHF. CDR3 sequence (DNA): TGTGCCAGCAGCCGGACAGGGTTTAATTCACCCCTCCACTTT.

V usage is TRBV11-2 and J usage is TRBJ2-5; 12 bases line up with TRBD2. The CDR3 contains 16 residues. J was trimmed by 4 bases and V by 5 bases; bases with no gene match: 8. Germline values: CDR1 SGHAT, CDR2 FQNNGV. CDR3 loop: CASSPRTSGASETQYF. The CDR3 coding sequence is TGTGCCAGCAGCCCCCGGACTAGCGGGGCATCAGAGACCCAGTACTTC.

The V gene is TRBV18, the J gene TRBJ1-1, with a possible D match to TRBD1 (5 bases). CDR3 size: 13 residues. Trimming took 0 bases from V and 7 from J, leaving 9 bases between them. Germline V lookup: CDR1 KGHSH, CDR2 LQKENI. CDR3 region: CASSPPGADEAFF. The DNA of the CDR3 is TGTGCCAGCTCACCACCAGGGGCTGATGAAGCTTTCTTT.

The J gene is TRBJ2-2, the V gene TRBV5-4; D may be TRBD2 (5 bases). This CDR3 spans 15 amino acids. From germline, CDR1 is SGHNT and CDR2 YYREEE (reference sequence). Trimming took off 2 bases at V and 2 bases at J, with 10 bases between the two ends. The CDR3 region has the DNA TGTGCCAGCAGCTTCGACGGGAAAAACACCGGGGAGCTGTTTTTT. It encodes CASSFDGKNTGELFF.

V is TRBV28 and J is TRBJ1-2, with 10 bases lining up with TRBD1. V gave up 6 bases and J gave up 6 bases; unmatched junction bases: 19. CDR3 length equals 18 residues. The V gene's germline CDR1 is MDHEN and CDR2 SYDVKM. CDR3 amino acids: CASSPASGTGEGGDGYTF. In DNA form, the CDR3 reads TGTGCCAGCAGCCCAGCCTCCGGGACAGGGGAGGGCGGAGATGGCTACACCTTC.

About this clone: The sample contains more than one DNA sequence encoding this CDR3. This chain joins TRBV5-1 and TRBJ1-2; TRBD1 might be the D (6 bases). V lost 4 bases to trimming and J lost 4 bases, with 11 bases between them. Germline V gene data show CDR1 as SGHRS and CDR2 as YFSETQ. The CDR3 length is 13 residues. The DNA of the CDR3 is TGCGCCAGCAGCCCCGGACAGTCCTATGGCTACACCTTC. It codes for CASSPGQSYGYTF.

The rearrangement joins TRBV5-6 to TRBJ2-7; D may be TRBD2 (5 bases). The CDR3 totals 16 residues. V was shortened by 4 bases and J by 2 bases, with 19 bases between the two germline ends. Per the germline V gene, CDR1 is SGHDT and CDR2 is YYEEEE. Here the CDR3 reads CASSQSRGQTTYEQYF. The CDR3 DNA reads as TGTGCCAGCAGCCAGTCTCGGGGTCAAACTACCTACGAGCAGTACTTC. The entire variable domain, with the rest obtained from reference TRBV5-6 and TRBJ2-7, is as follows: DAGVTQSPTHLIKTRGQQVTLRCSPKSGHDTVSWYQQALGQGPQFIFQYYEEEERQRGNFPDRFSGHQFPNYSSELNVNALLLGDSALYLCASSQSRGQTTYEQYFGPGTRLTVT.

The chain uses TRBV6-5 and TRBJ1-6; no firm D call. The germline gives CDR1 MNHEY, CDR2 SVGAGI. The CDR3 spans 12 residues. Trimming cost V 8 bases and J 8 bases, with 10 bases left between them. CDR3 region: CASESLDSPLHF. CDR3 sequence (DNA): TGTGCCAGCGAGAGTCTCGATTCACCCCTCCACTTT.

This clone is a singleton in its sample. This rearrangement joins TRBV2 to TRBJ2-2; TRBD1 matches at 8 bases. This CDR3 has 14 amino acids. Per germline, CDR1 SNHLY and CDR2 FYNNEI. V was clipped by 7 bases and J by 2 bases; unmatched bases: 3. CDR3 in amino acids: CASNRGFNTGELFF. The CDR3, as DNA: TGTGCCAGCAACAGGGGGTTTAACACCGGGGAGCTGTTTTTT.